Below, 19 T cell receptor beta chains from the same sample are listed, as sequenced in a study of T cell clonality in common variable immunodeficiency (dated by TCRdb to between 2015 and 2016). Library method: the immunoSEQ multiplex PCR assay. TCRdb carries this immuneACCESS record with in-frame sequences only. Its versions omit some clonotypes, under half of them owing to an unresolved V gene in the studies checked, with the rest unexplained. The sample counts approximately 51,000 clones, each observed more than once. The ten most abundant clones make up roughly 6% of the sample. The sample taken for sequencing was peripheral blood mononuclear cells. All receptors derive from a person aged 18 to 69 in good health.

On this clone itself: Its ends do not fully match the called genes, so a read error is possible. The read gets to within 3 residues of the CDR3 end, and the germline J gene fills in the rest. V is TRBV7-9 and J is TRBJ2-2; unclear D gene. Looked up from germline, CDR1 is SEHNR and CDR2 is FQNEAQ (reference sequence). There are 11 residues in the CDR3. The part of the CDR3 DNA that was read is TGTTCCAGCAGTCATACATCACCG. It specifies CSSSHTSP. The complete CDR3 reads CSSSHTSPLFF.

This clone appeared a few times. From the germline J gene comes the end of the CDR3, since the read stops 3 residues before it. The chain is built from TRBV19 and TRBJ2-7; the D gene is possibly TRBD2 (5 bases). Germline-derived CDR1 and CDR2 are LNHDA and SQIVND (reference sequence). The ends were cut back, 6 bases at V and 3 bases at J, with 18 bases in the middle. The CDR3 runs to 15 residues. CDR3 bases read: TGTGCCAGTAGCCCTTACCTTGGCAGCGGCTACGAG. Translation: CASSPYLGSGYE. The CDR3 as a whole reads CASSPYLGSGYEQYF.

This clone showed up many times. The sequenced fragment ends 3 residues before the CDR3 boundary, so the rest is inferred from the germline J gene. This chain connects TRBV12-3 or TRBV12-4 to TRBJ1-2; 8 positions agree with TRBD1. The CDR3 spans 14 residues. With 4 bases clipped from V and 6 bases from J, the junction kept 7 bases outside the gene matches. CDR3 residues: CASSSDREVDGYTF. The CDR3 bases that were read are TGTGCCAGCAGTTCGGACAGGGAGGTTGATGGC.

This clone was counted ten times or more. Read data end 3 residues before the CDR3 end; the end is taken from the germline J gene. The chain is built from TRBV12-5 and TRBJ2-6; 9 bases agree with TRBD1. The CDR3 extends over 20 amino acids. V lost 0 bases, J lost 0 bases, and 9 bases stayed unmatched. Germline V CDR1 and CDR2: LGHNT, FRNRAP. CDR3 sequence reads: CASGLVPRQGESSGANVLTF. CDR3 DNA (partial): TGTGCTAGTGGTTTGGTACCTCGACAGGGGGAGTCCTCTGGGGCCAACGTC.

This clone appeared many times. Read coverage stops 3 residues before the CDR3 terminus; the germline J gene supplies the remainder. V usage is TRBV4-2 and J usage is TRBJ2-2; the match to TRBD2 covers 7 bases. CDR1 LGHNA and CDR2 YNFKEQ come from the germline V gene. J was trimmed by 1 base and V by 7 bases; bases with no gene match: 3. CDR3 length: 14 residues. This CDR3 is CASTSGGNTGELFF. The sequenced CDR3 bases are TGTGCCAGCACGTCGGGGGGGAACACCGGGGAG.

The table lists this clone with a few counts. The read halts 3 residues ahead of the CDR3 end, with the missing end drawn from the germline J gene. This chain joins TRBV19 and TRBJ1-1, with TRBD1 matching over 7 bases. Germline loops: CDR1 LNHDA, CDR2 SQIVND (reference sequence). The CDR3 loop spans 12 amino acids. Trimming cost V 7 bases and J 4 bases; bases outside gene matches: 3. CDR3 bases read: TGTGCCAGTACTACAGGGGCCACTGAA. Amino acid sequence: CASTTGATE. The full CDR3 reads CASTTGATEAFF.

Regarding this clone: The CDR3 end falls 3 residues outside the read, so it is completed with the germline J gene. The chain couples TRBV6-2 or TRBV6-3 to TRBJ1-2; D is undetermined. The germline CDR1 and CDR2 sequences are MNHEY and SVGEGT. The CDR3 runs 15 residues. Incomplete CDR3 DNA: TGTGCCAGCAGCGAGGTGGGCGGGAGCTACAATGAC. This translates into CASSEVGGSYND. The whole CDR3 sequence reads CASSEVGGSYNDYTF.

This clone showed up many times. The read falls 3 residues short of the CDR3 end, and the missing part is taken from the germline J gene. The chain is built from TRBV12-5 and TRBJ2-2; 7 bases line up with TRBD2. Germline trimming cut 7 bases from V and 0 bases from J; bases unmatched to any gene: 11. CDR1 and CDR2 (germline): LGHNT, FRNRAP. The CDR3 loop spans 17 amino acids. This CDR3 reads CASVPNRGESNTGELFF. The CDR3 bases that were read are TGTGCTAGTGTCCCCAACCGGGGGGAATCGAACACCGGGGAG.

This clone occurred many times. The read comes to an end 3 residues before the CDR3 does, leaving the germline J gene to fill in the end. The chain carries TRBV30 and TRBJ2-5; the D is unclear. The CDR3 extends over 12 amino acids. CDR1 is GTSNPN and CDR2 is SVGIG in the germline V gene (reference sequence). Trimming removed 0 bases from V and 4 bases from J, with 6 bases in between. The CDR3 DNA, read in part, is TGTGCCTGGAGTGTACATCGAGAGACC. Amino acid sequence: CAWSVHRET. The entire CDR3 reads CAWSVHRETQYF.

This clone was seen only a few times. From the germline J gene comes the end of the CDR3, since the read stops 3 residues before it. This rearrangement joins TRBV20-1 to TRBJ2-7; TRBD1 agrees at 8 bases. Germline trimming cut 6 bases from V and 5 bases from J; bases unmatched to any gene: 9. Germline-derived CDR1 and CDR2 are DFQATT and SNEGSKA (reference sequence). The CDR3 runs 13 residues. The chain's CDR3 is CSAPGTGLHEQYF. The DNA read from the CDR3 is TGCAGTGCCCCCGGGACAGGTCTCCACGAG.

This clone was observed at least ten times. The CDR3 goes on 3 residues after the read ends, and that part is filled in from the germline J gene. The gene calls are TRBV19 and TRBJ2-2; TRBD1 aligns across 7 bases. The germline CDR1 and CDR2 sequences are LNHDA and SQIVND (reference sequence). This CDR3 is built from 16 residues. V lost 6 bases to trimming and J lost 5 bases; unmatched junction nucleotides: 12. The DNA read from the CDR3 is TGTGCCAGTAGAGGGGGCGTTCGAGCCCCGACCGGGGAG. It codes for CASRGGVRAPTGE. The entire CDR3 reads CASRGGVRAPTGELFF. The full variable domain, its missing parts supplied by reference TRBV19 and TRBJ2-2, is DGGITQSPKYLFRKEGQNVTLSCEQNLNHDAMYWYRQDPGQGLRLIYYSQIVNDFQKGDIAEGYSVSREKKESFPLTVTSAQKNPTAFYLCASRGGVRAPTGELFFGEGSRLTVL.

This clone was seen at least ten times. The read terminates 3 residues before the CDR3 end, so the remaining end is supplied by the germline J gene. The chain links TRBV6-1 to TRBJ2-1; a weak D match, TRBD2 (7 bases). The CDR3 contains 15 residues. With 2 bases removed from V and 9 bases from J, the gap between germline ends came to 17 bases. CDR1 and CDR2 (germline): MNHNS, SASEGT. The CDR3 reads CASSELGGGLSEQFF. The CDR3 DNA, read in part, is TGTGCCAGCAGTGAATTGGGGGGGGGCCTCAGTGAG.

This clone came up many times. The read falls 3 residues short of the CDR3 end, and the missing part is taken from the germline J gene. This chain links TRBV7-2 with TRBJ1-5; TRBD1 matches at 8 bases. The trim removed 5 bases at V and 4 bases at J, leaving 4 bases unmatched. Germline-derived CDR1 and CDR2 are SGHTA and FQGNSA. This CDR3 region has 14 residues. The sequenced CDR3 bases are TGTGCCAGCAGCCAGGACAGGGCGAATCAGCCC. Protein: CASSQDRANQP. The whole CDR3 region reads CASSQDRANQPQHF.

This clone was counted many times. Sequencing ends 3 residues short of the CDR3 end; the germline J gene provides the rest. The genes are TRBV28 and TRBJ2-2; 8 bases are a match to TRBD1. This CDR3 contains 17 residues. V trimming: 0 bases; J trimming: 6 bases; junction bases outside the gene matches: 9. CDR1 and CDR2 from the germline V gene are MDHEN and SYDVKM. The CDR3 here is CASSLWGLDRGPGELFF. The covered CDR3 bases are TGTGCCAGCAGTTTATGGGGTCTCGACAGGGGCCCCGGGGAG.

The chain's CDR3 is CASSLIGRGAETQYF. The CDR3 DNA, read in part, is TGCGCCAGCAGCTTGATCGGACGGGGGGCTGAGACC. V is TRBV5-1 and J is TRBJ2-5; D is perhaps TRBD2 (7 bases). The read ends 3 residues shy of where the CDR3 ends; the end is completed using the germline J gene. The ends were cut back, 1 base at V and 5 bases at J, with 15 bases in the middle. From germline, CDR1 is SGHRS and CDR2 YFSETQ. This CDR3 has 15 residues.

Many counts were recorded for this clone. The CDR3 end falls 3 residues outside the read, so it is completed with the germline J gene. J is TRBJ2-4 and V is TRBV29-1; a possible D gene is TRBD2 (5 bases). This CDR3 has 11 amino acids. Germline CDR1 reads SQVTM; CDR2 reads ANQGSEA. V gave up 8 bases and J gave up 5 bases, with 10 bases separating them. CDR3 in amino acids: CSTGEQNIQYF. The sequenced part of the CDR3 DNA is TGCAGCACCGGGGAGCAAAACATT.

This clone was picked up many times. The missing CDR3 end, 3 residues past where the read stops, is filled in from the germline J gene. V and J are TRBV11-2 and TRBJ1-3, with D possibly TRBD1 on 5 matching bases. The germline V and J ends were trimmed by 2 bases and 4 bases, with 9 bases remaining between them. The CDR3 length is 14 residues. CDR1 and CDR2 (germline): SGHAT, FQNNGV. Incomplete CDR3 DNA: TGTGCCAGCAGCTTAAACAGGCCCGGAAACACC. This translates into CASSLNRPGNT. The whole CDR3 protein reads CASSLNRPGNTIYF.

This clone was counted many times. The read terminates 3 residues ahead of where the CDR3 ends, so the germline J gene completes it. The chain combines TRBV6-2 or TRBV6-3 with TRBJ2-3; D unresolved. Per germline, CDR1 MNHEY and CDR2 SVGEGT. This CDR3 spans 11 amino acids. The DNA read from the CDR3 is TGTGCCAGCAGTTACTCTAGCACG. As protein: CASSYSST. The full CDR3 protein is CASSYSSTQYF.

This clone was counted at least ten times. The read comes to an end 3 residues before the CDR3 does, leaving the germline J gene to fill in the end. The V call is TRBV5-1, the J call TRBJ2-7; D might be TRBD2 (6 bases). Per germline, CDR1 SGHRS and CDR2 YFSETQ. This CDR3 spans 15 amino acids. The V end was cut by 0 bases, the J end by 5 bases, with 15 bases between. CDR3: CASSLDRPPGDEQYF. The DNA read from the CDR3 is TGCGCCAGCAGCTTGGATCGCCCCCCGGGGGACGAG. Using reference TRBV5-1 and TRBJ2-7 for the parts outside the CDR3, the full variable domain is KAGVTQTPRYLIKTRGQQVTLSCSPISGHRSVSWYQQTPGQGLQFLFEYFSETQRNKGNFPGRFSGRQFSNSRSEMNVSTLELGDSALYLCASSLDRPPGDEQYFGPGTRLTVT.